This paragraph covers one TCR beta chain sequence. These data come from a study of blood T cell repertoires in COVID-19. Study-level information: COVID-19 samples collected from the United States, Italy and Spain covered acute and convalescent phases. PBMCs, B-cell-depleted T cells, or T cells provided the cDNA or gDNA that made up the material.

CDR3 length: 18 amino acids. Original methodology: Amplified reference gene primers provided the basis for estimating nucleated cell counts. Clones were read by immunoSEQ multiplex PCR, and TCRdb kept only the in-frame ones, dropping some. V, J and clone size are those of that table, while D and trimming were read from the DNA. This table holds approximately 14,000 clones, about four fifths found once. The chain is built from TRBV21-1 and TRBJ2-2; no DNA check was done on the table's D call, TRBD1. TRBV21-1 is a documented pseudogene. This clonotype was obtained from a human donor in a cohort sampled during active COVID-19. What was sequenced was peripheral blood. This chain's CDR3 is CASAYVWDYKGLGGELFF. As DNA, the CDR3 is TGTGCCAGCGCGTACGTATGGGATTACAAGGGGTTGGGCGGGGAGCTGTTTTTT.